This TCR beta chain was obtained from a study of CD8 T cells in Susac syndrome. From blood CD8+ and CD4+ T cells, TCR beta sequences were generated. Roughly 0.45 to 1 ug RNA was reverse transcribed with random hexamers. One entry per CDR3 protein, called by TCRdb with MiXCR from the immunoSEQ multiplex PCR reads. The sample has just over 80,000 distinct CDR3 sequences; around 94% are singletons. The source material was CD8+ T cells from PBMCs. The TCR was taken from a human donor in good health.

CDR3 region: CASSTPRDQGSANEKLFF. The DNA of the CDR3 is TGTGCCAGCAGTACCCCTCGGGACCAGGGATCTGCTAATGAAAAACTGTTTTTT. The J gene is TRBJ1-4, the V gene TRBV6-1; a possible D gene is TRBD1 (5 bases). V lost 5 bases and J lost 3, with 22 bases in between. The CDR3 extends over 18 amino acids. Germline-derived CDR1 and CDR2 are MNHNS and SASEGT.